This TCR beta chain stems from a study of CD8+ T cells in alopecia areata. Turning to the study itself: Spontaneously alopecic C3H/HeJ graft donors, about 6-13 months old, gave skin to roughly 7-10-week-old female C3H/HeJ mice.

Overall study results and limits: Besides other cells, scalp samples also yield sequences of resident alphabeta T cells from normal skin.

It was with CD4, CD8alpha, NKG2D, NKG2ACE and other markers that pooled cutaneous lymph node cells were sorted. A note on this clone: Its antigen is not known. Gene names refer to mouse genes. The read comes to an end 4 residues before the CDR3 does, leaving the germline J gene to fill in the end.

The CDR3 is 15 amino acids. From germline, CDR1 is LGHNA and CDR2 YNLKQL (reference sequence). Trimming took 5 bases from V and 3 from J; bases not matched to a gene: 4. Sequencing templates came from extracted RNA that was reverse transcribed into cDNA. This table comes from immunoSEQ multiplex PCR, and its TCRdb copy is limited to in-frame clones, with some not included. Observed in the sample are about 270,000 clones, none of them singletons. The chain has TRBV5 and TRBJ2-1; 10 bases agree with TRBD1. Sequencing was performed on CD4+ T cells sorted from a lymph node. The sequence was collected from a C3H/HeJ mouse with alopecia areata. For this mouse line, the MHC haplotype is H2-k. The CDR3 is CASSEWDRGYAEQFF. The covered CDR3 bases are TGTGCCAGCAGCGAATGGGACAGGGGCTATGCT.